These 5 T cell receptor beta chains came from one sample sequenced in a study of OX40 agonist ivuxolimab in advanced cancers. Profiling relied on immunoSEQ multiplex PCR, and the TCRdb table lists in-frame clones only, not all of them. Of tens of thousands of clones listed, roughly 84% are singletons. Here the sequenced sample was CD4+ or CD8+ T cells sorted from blood, taken in a trial of the OX40 agonist ivuxolimab. The receptor set was obtained from an adult with an advanced solid tumor such as melanoma, head and neck, liver or kidney cancer.

This clone was found a few times. J is TRBJ2-3 and V is TRBV7-6; D is perhaps TRBD2 (6 bases). Germline V gene sequence: CDR1 SGHVS, CDR2 FNYEAQ. The CDR3 contains 16 residues. Trimming stripped 5 bases from V and 1 base from J, with 16 bases between. The CDR3 DNA sequence: TGTGCCAGCAGCACCCGACTAGTCTCCGGCACAGATACGCAGTATTTT. It encodes CASSTRLVSGTDTQYF.

J is TRBJ1-6 and V is TRBV7-2; no firm D call. This CDR3 has 14 residues. Germline CDR1 and CDR2: SGHTA and FQGNSA. Trimming left V 1 base short and J 4 bases short, with 5 bases between. In nucleotides, the CDR3 is TGTGCCAGCAGCTTAGTCGGGTATAATTCACCCCTCCACTTT. This codes for CASSLVGYNSPLHF.

This chain links TRBV7-9 with TRBJ2-4; possible D gene TRBD1, 6 bases. This CDR3 has 14 amino acids. Trimming removed 2 bases at V and 9 bases at J, with 14 bases between. Germline CDR1 SEHNR, CDR2 FQNEAQ (reference sequence). The CDR3 loop is CASSLSGGPAIQYF. In nucleotides, the CDR3 is TGTGCCAGCAGCTTAAGTGGGGGCCCCGCCATTCAGTACTTC.

The chain has TRBV28 and TRBJ1-2; the D gene is possibly TRBD1 (5 bases). The CDR3 consists of 16 residues. CDR1 and CDR2 from the germline V gene are MDHEN and SYDVKM. V dropped 4 bases and J dropped 5 bases, with 20 bases sitting between them. This chain's CDR3 is CASSSLGGGLGYGYTF. In nucleotides, the CDR3 is TGTGCCAGCAGTTCCCTGGGGGGGGGATTGGGATATGGCTACACCTTC.

V usage is TRBV13 and J usage is TRBJ2-1; TRBD1 matches at 9 bases. Germline trimming cut 6 bases from V and 5 bases from J; bases unmatched to any gene: 14. The CDR3 covers 17 residues. CDR1 and CDR2 from the germline V gene are PRHDT and FYEKMQ (reference sequence). Here the CDR3 reads CASSLYPGQGYNNEQFF. CDR3 bases: TGTGCCAGCAGTTTATATCCCGGACAGGGGTACAACAATGAGCAGTTCTTC.